This entry lists 18 T cell receptor beta chains sequenced from one sample in a study of T cells in Graves' hyperthyroidism and ophthalmopathy. Authors of the study amplified TCR beta CDR3 regions from RNA transcripts. The TCR CDR3 was amplified in a first-round RT-PCR using the HTBI primer set. TCRdb re-called the multiplex PCR reads with MiXCR, one entry per CDR3 protein. The data show a few hundred thousand distinct CDR3 sequences, approximately 25% seen once. Sequenced: blood. The receptors were gathered from a man aged 50 to 60 with Graves' hyperthyroidism.

The chain couples TRBV2 to TRBJ2-3, with D perhaps matching TRBD1 (6 bases). CDR1 SNHLY and CDR2 FYNNEI come from the germline V gene. Trimming took 8 bases from V and 0 from J, leaving 12 bases between them. The CDR3 is 14 residues long. The chain's CDR3 is CASGRRGSTDTQYF. The CDR3 nucleotides read TGTGCCAGCGGAAGAAGGGGGAGCACAGATACGCAGTATTTT.

The sample holds many counts of this clonotype. The rearrangement joins TRBV12-3 or TRBV12-4 to TRBJ1-5; D gene ambiguous. This CDR3 is 15 amino acids long. Between the trimmed V and J ends, which lost 6 bases and 3 bases, there was a span of 15 bases. The CDR3 DNA follows: TGTGCCAGCAGCCCGCCGAGGGCTGTCAATCAGCCCCAGCATTTT. Its translation: CASSPPRAVNQPQHF.

This clonotype was counted at least ten times. The gene calls are TRBV11-3 and TRBJ2-7, with 9 bases identical to TRBD1. The germline V gene has CDR1 SGHNT and CDR2 YENEEA. Unmatched junction bases numbered 7, after V lost 1 base and J lost 3 bases. The CDR3 is 16 amino acids. The CDR3 nucleotides read TGTGCCAGCAGCTTAGGCGGGGACAGGGCTAACTACGAGCAGTACTTC. Protein product: CASSLGGDRANYEQYF.

The chain links TRBV27 to TRBJ1-1; D perhaps matches TRBD1 (6 bases). Germline lookup yields CDR1 MNHEY and CDR2 SMNVEV (reference sequence). The ends were cut back, 3 bases at V and 6 bases at J, with 11 bases in the middle. The CDR3 is 13 amino acids. CDR3 DNA sequence: TGTGCCAGCAGTTTGGGGGGCGTCGCTGAAGCTTTCTTT. As protein: CASSLGGVAEAFF.

This chain uses TRBV4-1 with TRBJ2-2, with D perhaps TRBD2 (6 bases). The CDR3 is made up of 18 amino acids. The V gene's germline CDR1 is MGHRA and CDR2 YSYEKL. V dropped 0 bases and J dropped 0 bases, with 14 bases sitting between them. The CDR3 region is CASSQDTEGGTNTGELFF. The CDR3 nucleotides are TGCGCCAGCAGCCAAGATACGGAAGGAGGGACGAACACCGGGGAGCTGTTTTTT.

Worth noting for this clonotype: A clone one base away is much larger, so this may be a read error. The genes are TRBV2 and TRBJ1-5; no firm D call. The CDR3 extends over 13 amino acids. The V gene lost 3 bases and the J gene lost 7 bases, with 10 bases spanning the gap. Per germline, CDR1 SNHLY and CDR2 FYNNEI. In nucleotides, the CDR3 is TGTGCCAGCAGTGACTGGGCTCGCCAGCCCCAGCATTTT. As protein: CASSDWARQPQHF.

This clonotype was picked up many times. V gene TRBV13 combines with J gene TRBJ2-1; 9 nucleotides agree with TRBD2. V shed 6 bases and J 9 bases; nucleotides not matched to a gene: 3. Germline CDR1 is PRHDT and CDR2 is FYEKMQ (reference sequence). The CDR3 runs 12 residues. The CDR3 sequence is CASSYSGGEQFF. Written as DNA, the CDR3 is TGTGCCAGCAGTTATAGCGGGGGTGAGCAGTTCTTC. The whole variable domain, remainder taken from reference TRBV13 and TRBJ2-1, is AAGVIQSPRHLIKEKRETATLKCYPIPRHDTVYWYQQGPGQDPQFLISFYEKMQSDKGSIPDRFSAQQFSDYHSELNMSSLELGDSALYFCASSYSGGEQFFGPGTRLTVL.

This clonotype was detected ten times or more. The chain uses TRBV6-2 or TRBV6-3 and TRBJ2-5; a weak D match, TRBD1 (5 bases). V was pared by 2 bases and J by 1 base, with 8 bases between. Germline V gene sequence: CDR1 MNHEY, CDR2 SVGEGT. The CDR3 loop spans 14 amino acids. In nucleotides, the CDR3 is TGTGCCAGCAGTTACAGCAGGGCCCAAGAGACCCAGTACTTC. Residues: CASSYSRAQETQYF.

This clonotype was recorded at least ten times. This rearrangement joins TRBV6-1 to TRBJ2-1, with 7 bases aligning to TRBD1. The CDR3 loop spans 16 amino acids. V was pared by 5 bases and J by 2 bases, with 9 bases of the junction left unmatched. Germline V gene data show CDR1 as MNHNS and CDR2 as SASEGT. CDR3 bases: TGTGCCAGCAGTCCATACGGACAGGAACCCTACAATGAGCAGTTCTTC. Translated, it gives CASSPYGQEPYNEQFF.

This clonotype was detected many times. The chain couples TRBV2 to TRBJ1-1; no definite D call. The CDR3 consists of 15 residues. CDR1 SNHLY and CDR2 FYNNEI come from the germline V gene. Trimming pared 7 bases from V and 1 base from J, leaving 16 bases between. This CDR3 reads CASTKGRAGNTEAFF. CDR3 nucleotides: TGTGCCAGCACAAAAGGGAGGGCAGGGAACACTGAAGCTTTCTTT.

V and J are TRBV28 and TRBJ2-3; D unresolved. Trimming took off 7 bases at V and 2 bases at J, with 13 bases between the two ends. The CDR3 runs 14 residues. In germline, CDR1 is MDHEN, CDR2 SYDVKM. The CDR3 loop reads CASTSVIDTDTQYF. The CDR3 DNA reads as TGTGCCAGCACCTCTGTCATCGACACAGATACGCAGTATTTT.

V and J are TRBV19 and TRBJ1-5; D perhaps matches TRBD1 (5 bases). Trimming pared 1 base from V and 0 bases from J, leaving 10 bases between. CDR1 LNHDA and CDR2 SQIVND come from the germline V gene (reference sequence). This CDR3 is 16 amino acids long. The CDR3 is CASSIVGVYSNQPQHF. The CDR3 nucleotides read TGTGCCAGTAGTATAGTGGGGGTCTATAGCAATCAGCCCCAGCATTTT.

This clonotype occurred many times. The chain has TRBV2 and TRBJ2-7; 7 bases line up with TRBD2. CDR1 and CDR2 from the germline V gene are SNHLY and FYNNEI. Trimming took 2 bases from V and 5 from J; bases not matched to a gene: 6. CDR3 length: 14 amino acids. The CDR3 region has the DNA TGTGCCAGCAGTGAAACACGACTAGCTCACGAGCAGTACTTC. It specifies CASSETRLAHEQYF. The full variable domain, completed using reference TRBV2 and TRBJ2-7, is EPEVTQTPSHQVTQMGQEVILRCVPISNHLYFYWYRQILGQKVEFLVSFYNNEISEKSEIFDDQFSVERPDGSNFTLKIRSTKLEDSAMYFCASSETRLAHEQYFGPGTRLTVT.

This clonotype was seen many times. V usage is TRBV7-2 and J usage is TRBJ2-5, with D perhaps matching TRBD2 (6 bases). Germline values: CDR1 SGHTA, CDR2 FQGNSA. The length of the CDR3 is 14 residues. Deletions cut 5 bases from V and 5 bases from J, with 15 bases between. The CDR3 loop is CASSPGLPGETQYF. Here the CDR3 DNA reads TGTGCCAGCAGCCCGGGACTCCCTGGGGAGACCCAGTACTTC.

The chain carries TRBV19 and TRBJ2-7; D possibly corresponds to TRBD1 (5 bases). CDR1 and CDR2 from the germline V gene are LNHDA and SQIVND (reference sequence). Trimming took off 3 bases at V and 3 bases at J, with 15 bases between the two ends. The CDR3 is 15 amino acids. For the CDR3, the DNA is TGTGCCAGTAGTATGGGCACGACAGACGGCTACGAGCAGTACTTC. Encoded protein: CASSMGTTDGYEQYF.

The chain couples TRBV20-1 to TRBJ2-5, with 9 bases lining up with TRBD2. Trimming took 1 base from V and 1 from J; bases not matched to a gene: 13. Germline V gene data show CDR1 as DFQATT and CDR2 as SNEGSKA (reference sequence). The CDR3 has 18 amino acids. The CDR3 DNA sequence: TGCAGTGCTAGAGCACAGGAGTTTCTAGCGGGGCCCCAAGAGACCCAGTACTTC. Encoded protein: CSARAQEFLAGPQETQYF.

V usage is TRBV6-1 and J usage is TRBJ1-5; D gene ambiguous. Trimming shortened V by 6 bases and J by 5 bases, and 11 bases separated the two germline ends. Germline assignment: CDR1 MNHNS and CDR2 SASEGT. The CDR3 has 13 residues. The CDR3 sequence is CASRWVEDQPQHF. Written as DNA, the CDR3 is TGTGCCAGCAGATGGGTGGAGGATCAGCCCCAGCATTTT.

The chain is built from TRBV7-2 and TRBJ1-4; D gene unclear. The CDR3 totals 14 residues. The ends were cut back, 3 bases at V and 3 bases at J, with 8 bases in the middle. Germline CDR1 reads SGHTA; CDR2 reads FQGNSA. The CDR3 here is CASSFLRSNEKLFF. Written as DNA, the CDR3 is TGTGCCAGCAGCTTTCTACGCTCTAATGAAAAACTGTTTTTT.